The T cell receptor (beta chain) under discussion was sequenced for a study of cytomegalovirus exposure and HLA in healthy donors. Germline V gene sequence: CDR1 MDHEN, CDR2 SYDVKM. The CDR3 is 14 amino acids. Trimming removed 5 bases from V and 5 bases from J; junction bases left unmatched: 5. Overall study results and limits: The study designated fewer than 200 TCR beta chains cytomegalovirus-associated. Cytomegalovirus status was reportedly diagnosed by the classifier with high specificity and sensitivity.

Amplification used 60 Vbeta primers and 13 Jbeta primers. Profiled with immunoSEQ multiplex PCR; TCRdb holds only in-frame clones, not every one. The sample carries some 200,000 clones, almost 70% recorded once. Regarding this clone: Antigen specificity is unknown.

Sequences were obtained from PBMCs. The chain employs TRBV28 and TRBJ1-2; 10 positions agree with TRBD1. The TCR was taken from a middle-aged man in good health and CMV-seropositive. Here the CDR3 reads CASSRRDRGYGYTF. Written as DNA, the CDR3 is TGTGCCAGCAGTCGTAGGGACAGGGGATATGGCTACACCTTC.